One T cell receptor (beta chain) is described in this entry. Its antigen is currently unknown. The junction departs from the called germline gene at one end, perhaps through a read error. The CDR3 is 17 residues long. The germline CDR1 and CDR2 sequences are MNHNS and SASEGT. Treatment in this sample: approximately nine-day PBMC culture with coronavirus spike peptide pools or control peptides (ViraFEST assay). The Oncomine TCR Beta short-read assay was applied to DNA of cultured CD4+ T cells. The authors extracted genomic DNA from cultured CD4+ T cells. From the PCR reads, TCRdb called clonotypes with MiXCR, one entry per CDR3 protein. The data show just over 15,000 distinct CDR3 sequences, with about half seen just once and more than 15% held by the top ten. The sample is drawn from a study of vaccination and CD4 T cells after COVID-19. Study background: Overlapping spike peptides served as the stimulus for the cells. These peptides came from SARS-CoV-2 and from the common cold coronaviruses HCoV-NL63, HCoV-OC43 and HCoV-229E. Cultures designated as controls were supplied with a CEFX pool, an HIV-1 Nef pool, or no peptide.

General study points: The median SARS-CoV-2-reactive clonotype number increased from around 21 to 38, without statistical significance.

The chain joins TRBV6-1 to TRBJ1-6, with D possibly TRBD1 on 5 matching bases. The origin of this receptor is a human donor who had recovered from COVID-19. Sequences were derived from CD4+ T cells from blood, cultured in vitro, sampled before SARS-CoV-2 vaccination. CDR3 residues: CASALSRASSHNSPLHF. For the CDR3, the DNA is TGTGCCAGCGCCCTAAGCAGGGCCAGCTCCCATAATTCACCCCTCCACTTT.